Shown below are 20 T cell receptor beta chains from a single sample sequenced in a study of OX40 agonist ivuxolimab in advanced cancers. Some clones are missing from TCRdb's copy, which holds only in-frame ones; the method was immunoSEQ multiplex PCR. Of 50,000 to 70,000 clones in the sample, approximately 84% are singletons; the top ten hold 2.5% to 3.5%. The sample consisted of CD4+ or CD8+ T cells sorted from blood, taken in a trial of the OX40 agonist ivuxolimab. The receptors were gathered from an adult with an advanced solid tumor such as melanoma, head and neck, liver or kidney cancer.

The chain combines TRBV7-8 with TRBJ2-2; 7 bases are shared with TRBD2. Trimming at V came to 2 bases and at J to 4 bases, leaving 4 bases not matched to a gene. The CDR3 is made up of 15 amino acids. Germline V gives CDR1 SGHVS, CDR2 FQNEAQ. Written as DNA, the CDR3 is TGTGCCAGCAGCTTAATGGGACTATCCACCGGGGAGCTGTTTTTT. Amino acids: CASSLMGLSTGELFF.

The chain is built from TRBV5-1 and TRBJ2-7, with 7 bases lining up with TRBD2. The length of the CDR3 is 17 residues. Germline loops: CDR1 SGHRS, CDR2 YFSETQ. Losses at the gene ends were 3 bases for V and 0 bases for J; bases not matched to a gene: 12. The CDR3 DNA reads TGCGCCAGCAGCTCGGTTCATAGCGGGCCGAGCTCCTACGAGCAGTACTTC. This translates into CASSSVHSGPSSYEQYF.

V is TRBV5-6 and J is TRBJ2-3; D is unresolved. The ends were cut back, 2 bases at V and 3 bases at J, with 4 bases in the middle. Germline V lookup: CDR1 SGHDT, CDR2 YYEEEE. This CDR3 has 12 residues. The CDR3 DNA is TGTGCCAGCAGCTTCGGTACAGATACGCAGTATTTT. This codes for CASSFGTDTQYF.

V usage is TRBV4-3 and J usage is TRBJ2-1; D possibly matches TRBD1 or TRBD2 (5 bases each). This CDR3 contains 14 residues. Trimming removed 0 bases from V and 7 bases from J, with 10 bases in between. Germline loops: CDR1 LGHNA, CDR2 YSLEER. The CDR3 loop reads CASSQDGTDNEQFF. The CDR3 DNA sequence: TGCGCCAGCAGCCAAGACGGGACGGATAATGAGCAGTTCTTC.

The chain couples TRBV19 to TRBJ1-5; D is perhaps TRBD1 (6 bases). CDR1 is LNHDA, CDR2 SQIVND, per germline (reference sequence). CDR3 length equals 16 residues. The V end lost 4 bases, the J end lost 6 bases, and 19 bases lay between the germline ends. CDR3 amino acids: CASSRTTGMRTQPQHF. CDR3 DNA: TGTGCCAGTAGTAGGACGACAGGAATGAGGACTCAGCCCCAGCATTTT. The entire variable domain, with the rest obtained from reference TRBV19 and TRBJ1-5, is as follows: DGGITQSPKYLFRKEGQNVTLSCEQNLNHDAMYWYRQDPGQGLRLIYYSQIVNDFQKGDIAEGYSVSREKKESFPLTVTSAQKNPTAFYLCASSRTTGMRTQPQHFGDGTRLSIL.

The V gene is TRBV5-4, the J gene TRBJ2-3; 7 bases agree with TRBD2. V lost 0 bases and J lost 5; bases outside the gene matches: 9. Germline loops: CDR1 SGHNT, CDR2 YYREEE (reference sequence). The CDR3 covers 16 residues. The CDR3 DNA is TGTGCCAGCAGCTTGGGGCCGGGAGCGGGGCAAGATACGCAGTATTTT. It codes for CASSLGPGAGQDTQYF.

V gene TRBV7-9 combines with J gene TRBJ2-1, with TRBD2 identical over 12 bases. Germline assignment: CDR1 SEHNR and CDR2 FQNEAQ (reference sequence). V lost 2 bases, J lost 4 bases, and 3 bases stayed unmatched. This CDR3 is built from 16 residues. The CDR3 bases are TGTGCCAGCAGCTTACGGACTAGCGGGATATACAATGAGCAGTTCTTC. Protein: CASSLRTSGIYNEQFF.

Only one count was recorded for this clone. The chain employs TRBV6-5 and TRBJ2-7; TRBD1 agrees at 9 bases. In germline, CDR1 is MNHEY, CDR2 SVGAGI. The V gene end was trimmed by 5 bases and the J gene end by 4 bases; junction bases not matched to a gene: 6. The CDR3 length is 14 residues. CDR3 protein: CASSTTGGDYEQYF. The CDR3 bases are TGTGCCAGCAGTACCACAGGGGGCGATTACGAGCAGTACTTC.

V gene TRBV7-9 combines with J gene TRBJ2-5; D might be TRBD1 (8 bases). The ends were cut back, 5 bases at V and 4 bases at J, with 23 bases in the middle. Germline CDR1 reads SEHNR; CDR2 reads FQNEAQ (reference sequence). The CDR3 consists of 17 residues. The CDR3 reads CASSGRQGWTRPETQYF. Written as DNA, the CDR3 is TGTGCCAGCAGCGGAAGACAGGGGTGGACTAGGCCAGAGACCCAGTACTTC.

J is TRBJ2-7 and V is TRBV19; D could derive from TRBD1 or TRBD2 (6 bases each). Trimming removed 5 bases from V and 5 bases from J, with 13 bases in between. The CDR3 contains 13 residues. Looked up from germline, CDR1 is LNHDA and CDR2 is SQIVND (reference sequence). CDR3: CASSSLGGHEQYF. For the CDR3, the DNA is TGTGCCAGTAGTTCCCTGGGGGGCCACGAGCAGTACTTC.

The rearrangement uses TRBV2 and TRBJ2-5; D might be TRBD1 (6 bases). In germline, CDR1 is SNHLY, CDR2 FYNNEI. Trimming shortened V by 8 bases and J by 3 bases, and 13 bases separated the two germline ends. The CDR3 totals 13 residues. This CDR3 is CASRVRTEETQYF. CDR3 coding DNA: TGTGCCAGCCGAGTGAGGACAGAAGAGACCCAGTACTTC.

The V and J genes are TRBV6-1 and TRBJ2-1; 12 bases line up with TRBD2. Germline V gene sequence: CDR1 MNHNS, CDR2 SASEGT. The V gene end was trimmed by 4 bases and the J gene end by 9 bases; junction bases not matched to a gene: 7. The CDR3 loop spans 15 amino acids. CDR3 amino acids: CASSGRLAGEGEQFF. The CDR3 DNA reads TGTGCCAGCAGTGGACGACTAGCGGGAGAGGGTGAGCAGTTCTTC.

The rearrangement links TRBV6-5 to TRBJ1-5; TRBD1 might be the D (5 bases). V was trimmed by 9 bases and J by 5 bases, leaving 14 bases between them. CDR3 size: 13 residues. Germline CDR1 MNHEY, CDR2 SVGAGI. The CDR3 protein is CASGRMGDQPQHF. Written as DNA, the CDR3 is TGTGCCAGTGGGAGGATGGGGGATCAGCCCCAGCATTTT.

CDR3 DNA sequence: TGCGCCAGCAGTGAAGGAAGGGGGGATCGGACTGAAGCTTTCTTT. It encodes CASSEGRGDRTEAFF. This sequence joins TRBV10-2 and TRBJ1-1; possibly TRBD1 for D (6 bases). This CDR3 has 15 residues. Germline assignment: CDR1 WSHSY and CDR2 SAAADI. V dropped 3 bases and J dropped 5 bases, with 16 bases sitting between them.

V is TRBV2 and J is TRBJ2-3, with D unresolved. This CDR3 contains 14 residues. Germline-derived CDR1 and CDR2 are SNHLY and FYNNEI. Trimming removed 6 bases from V and 2 bases from J, with 12 bases in between. CDR3 DNA sequence: TGTGCCAGCAGCCCATCCCCAACCACAGATACGCAGTATTTT. This gives the protein CASSPSPTTDTQYF. The variable domain in full, completed from reference TRBV2 and TRBJ2-3, reads EPEVTQTPSHQVTQMGQEVILRCVPISNHLYFYWYRQILGQKVEFLVSFYNNEISEKSEIFDDQFSVERPDGSNFTLKIRSTKLEDSAMYFCASSPSPTTDTQYFGPGTRLTVL.

CDR3 sequence reads: CASRAGTGLGSNQPQHF. Here the CDR3 DNA reads TGTGCCAGTAGAGCCGGGACAGGTCTAGGGAGCAATCAGCCCCAGCATTTT. This chain joins TRBV19 and TRBJ1-5, with 8 bases aligning to TRBD1. After removal of 6 bases from V and 1 base from J, the junction contained 11 bases not matched to a gene. The CDR3 totals 17 residues. Germline-derived CDR1 and CDR2 are LNHDA and SQIVND (reference sequence).

This clone was detected only a few times. V gene TRBV7-3 combines with J gene TRBJ2-2; D is undetermined. The CDR3 loop spans 14 amino acids. The germline gives CDR1 SGHTA, CDR2 FQGTGA. V lost 5 bases to trimming and J lost 4 bases, with 11 bases between them. CDR3 loop: CASSLSPGTGELFF. CDR3 DNA sequence: TGTGCCAGCAGCCTAAGCCCGGGCACCGGGGAGCTGTTTTTT.

This sequence joins TRBV18 and TRBJ1-3; D may be TRBD1 (6 bases). Germline lookup yields CDR1 KGHSH and CDR2 LQKENI. V shed 3 bases and J shed 4 bases, with 13 bases lying between them. The CDR3 is 15 amino acids. This CDR3 is CASSPTRGSGNTIYF. The CDR3, as DNA: TGTGCCAGCTCACCCACGAGGGGGTCCGGAAACACCATATATTTT.

The chain is built from TRBV5-4 and TRBJ2-1; 10 bases map to TRBD2. This CDR3 has 15 residues. Germline loops: CDR1 SGHNT, CDR2 YYREEE (reference sequence). The junction had 5 bases not matched to a gene; V was cut back by 4 bases and J by 4 bases. The CDR3 nucleotides read TGTGCCAGCAGCCTTGGACTAGCGGAGTACAATGAGCAGTTCTTC. Its translation is CASSLGLAEYNEQFF. The full variable domain, rest sourced from reference TRBV5-4 and TRBJ2-1, is ETGVTQSPTHLIKTRGQQVTLRCSSQSGHNTVSWYQQALGQGPQFIFQYYREEENGRGNFPPRFSGLQFPNYSSELNVNALELDDSALYLCASSLGLAEYNEQFFGPGTRLTVL.

The chain recombines TRBV9 with TRBJ2-4; D call uncertain. Germline CDR1 and CDR2: SGDLS and YYNGEE. V lost 0 bases, J lost 5 bases, and 12 bases lay in between. CDR3 size: 15 residues. The CDR3 protein is CASSVAAGVQNIQYF. The CDR3 DNA sequence: TGTGCCAGCAGCGTAGCTGCTGGTGTACAAAACATTCAGTACTTC. Together with reference TRBV9 and TRBJ2-4, the CDR3 gives the full variable domain: DSGVTQTPKHLITATGQRVTLRCSPRSGDLSVYWYQQSLDQGLQFLIQYYNGEERAKGNILERFSAQQFPDLHSELNLSSLELGDSALYFCASSVAAGVQNIQYFGAGTRLSVL.